This is a list of T cell receptor beta chains from one sample in a study of blood T cells in healthy people across ages. TCRdb analysed the 5' RACE reads with MiXCR anew, one entry per CDR3 protein. The sample has roughly 800,000 distinct CDR3 sequences, 58% seen once; the top ten hold roughly 22%. Sequencing was carried out using blood. Source of these receptors: a man younger than 45 in good health. Both conserved end residues are part of each CDR3. The order of the fields is J gene, clone size, V gene, D gene, CDR3 protein, CDR3 DNA. D genes are given only for firm matches. Size is stated for part of the rows, as once, few or many counts, or as a class when the clone is expanded.

j_gene: TRBJ2-4; abundance: NA; v_gene: TRBV20-1; d_gene: NA; CDR3aa: CSASRAPLVKNIQYF; CDR3nt: TGCAGTGCTAGTCGCGCGCCCCTCGTCAAAAACATTCAGTACTTC
j_gene: TRBJ2-3; abundance: once; v_gene: TRBV11-1; d_gene: NA; CDR3aa: CASSLRTTADTQYF; CDR3nt: TGTGCCAGCAGCTTACGGACAACTGCCGATACGCAGTATTTT
j_gene: TRBJ2-1; abundance: NA; v_gene: TRBV5-1; d_gene: NA; CDR3aa: CASSLGGRQLNEQFF; CDR3nt: TGCGCCAGCAGCTTGGGGGGGAGGCAGCTCAATGAGCAGTTCTTC
j_gene: TRBJ1-1; abundance: NA; v_gene: TRBV7-3; d_gene: NA; CDR3aa: CASSLGGGWNTEAFF; CDR3nt: TGTGCCAGCAGCCTGGGGGGGGGCTGGAACACTGAAGCTTTCTTT
j_gene: TRBJ1-2; abundance: NA; v_gene: TRBV6-2/TRBV6-3; d_gene: NA; CDR3aa: CASSADQASRDGYTF; CDR3nt: TGTGCCAGCAGTGCAGACCAGGCCTCGAGGGATGGCTACACCTTC
j_gene: TRBJ2-7; abundance: NA; v_gene: TRBV28; d_gene: TRBD2; CDR3aa: CASSQREGPAYEQYF; CDR3nt: TGTGCCAGCAGTCAGCGGGAGGGCCCCGCCTACGAGCAGTACTTC
j_gene: TRBJ1-2; abundance: NA; v_gene: TRBV12-3/TRBV12-4; d_gene: NA; CDR3aa: CASSLAAYYGYTF; CDR3nt: TGTGCCAGCAGTTTAGCGGCTTACTATGGCTACACCTTC
j_gene: TRBJ2-1; abundance: NA; v_gene: TRBV5-6; d_gene: NA; CDR3aa: CASSLDLTYNEQFF; CDR3nt: TGTGCCAGCAGCTTGGACTTAACCTACAATGAGCAGTTCTTC
j_gene: TRBJ2-4; abundance: NA; v_gene: TRBV2; d_gene: NA; CDR3aa: CASSIRDIQYF; CDR3nt: TGTGCCAGCAGTATTAGAGACATTCAGTACTTC
j_gene: TRBJ2-5; abundance: NA; v_gene: TRBV6-1; d_gene: NA; CDR3aa: CASSDPYQETQYF; CDR3nt: TGTGCCAGCAGTGACCCCTATCAAGAGACCCAGTACTTC
j_gene: TRBJ1-5; abundance: NA; v_gene: TRBV15; d_gene: NA; CDR3aa: CATSRDDRFDQPQHF; CDR3nt: TGTGCCACCAGCAGAGATGATAGGTTCGATCAGCCCCAGCATTTT
j_gene: TRBJ2-7; abundance: NA; v_gene: TRBV18; d_gene: TRBD1; CDR3aa: CASSPGTGDEQYF; CDR3nt: TGTGCCAGCAGTCCCGGGACAGGGGACGAGCAGTACTTC
j_gene: TRBJ1-1; abundance: NA; v_gene: TRBV7-8; d_gene: NA; CDR3aa: CASSRTQVNTPTEAFF; CDR3nt: TGTGCCAGCAGCCGAACGCAAGTAAACACCCCCACTGAAGCTTTCTTT
j_gene: TRBJ2-7; abundance: few; v_gene: TRBV20-1; d_gene: TRBD2; CDR3aa: CSAISGSSYEQYF; CDR3nt: TGCAGTGCCATTAGCGGGAGCTCCTACGAGCAGTACTTC
j_gene: TRBJ2-6; abundance: NA; v_gene: TRBV11-2; d_gene: NA; CDR3aa: CASSGNPAGANVLTF; CDR3nt: TGTGCCAGCAGCGGAAACCCGGCTGGGGCCAACGTCCTGACTTTC
j_gene: TRBJ2-4; abundance: few; v_gene: TRBV29-1; d_gene: NA; CDR3aa: CSVGGQANIQYF; CDR3nt: TGCAGCGTTGGGGGCCAAGCAAACATTCAGTACTTC
j_gene: TRBJ1-2; abundance: NA; v_gene: TRBV6-5; d_gene: NA; CDR3aa: CASSYDARGYGYTF; CDR3nt: TGTGCCAGCAGTTACGACGCCCGCGGGTATGGCTACACCTTC
j_gene: TRBJ1-1; abundance: NA; v_gene: TRBV20-1; d_gene: NA; CDR3aa: CSARKQPTNTEAFF; CDR3nt: TGCAGTGCTAGAAAACAGCCGACGAACACTGAAGCTTTCTTT
j_gene: TRBJ2-7; abundance: NA; v_gene: TRBV7-6; d_gene: TRBD1; CDR3aa: CASSSVRNRGCEQYF; CDR3nt: TGTGCCAGCAGCTCGGTCCGGAACAGGGGTTGCGAGCAGTACTTC
j_gene: TRBJ1-5; abundance: NA; v_gene: TRBV29-1; d_gene: TRBD1; CDR3aa: CSVGQGVGQPQHF; CDR3nt: TGCAGCGTTGGACAGGGGGTAGGGCAGCCCCAGCATTTT
j_gene: TRBJ2-4; abundance: NA; v_gene: TRBV10-3; d_gene: TRBD2; CDR3aa: CAISGPGLAGTKNIQYF; CDR3nt: TGTGCCATCAGTGGTCCGGGACTAGCGGGGACAAAAAACATTCAGTACTTC
j_gene: TRBJ2-3; abundance: once; v_gene: TRBV21-1; d_gene: NA; CDR3aa: CASSKGMRGPDTQYF; CDR3nt: TGTGCCAGCAGCAAAGGGATGAGGGGGCCAGATACGCAGTATTTT
j_gene: TRBJ2-7; abundance: NA; v_gene: TRBV29-1; d_gene: TRBD1; CDR3aa: CSVWGGQGNEQYF; CDR3nt: TGCAGCGTTTGGGGGGGACAGGGAAACGAGCAGTACTTC
j_gene: TRBJ2-3; abundance: NA; v_gene: TRBV6-2/TRBV6-3; d_gene: TRBD2; CDR3aa: CASSRTREGRGTDTQYF; CDR3nt: TGTGCCAGCAGTAGGACCCGGGAGGGCCGGGGCACAGATACGCAGTATTTT
j_gene: TRBJ2-1; abundance: few; v_gene: TRBV6-6; d_gene: NA; CDR3aa: CASSYGLSYNEQFF; CDR3nt: TGTGCCAGCAGTTACGGGCTCTCCTACAATGAGCAGTTCTTC
j_gene: TRBJ2-7; abundance: few; v_gene: TRBV4-2; d_gene: TRBD2; CDR3aa: CASSQGTTSYEQYF; CDR3nt: TGTGCCAGCAGTCAAGGGACTACCTCCTACGAGCAGTACTTC
j_gene: TRBJ2-1; abundance: NA; v_gene: TRBV20-1; d_gene: TRBD1; CDR3aa: CSAPSGQVLSHNEQFF; CDR3nt: TGCAGTGCTCCAAGCGGACAGGTCCTTTCACACAATGAGCAGTTCTTC
j_gene: TRBJ2-7; abundance: NA; v_gene: TRBV20-1; d_gene: TRBD2; CDR3aa: CSAKVRGLAGPRSSYEQYF; CDR3nt: TGCAGTGCTAAAGTCCGAGGACTAGCGGGTCCCAGGAGCTCCTACGAGCAGTACTTC
j_gene: TRBJ2-7; abundance: NA; v_gene: TRBV6-1; d_gene: NA; CDR3aa: CTSSGQYSSYEQYF; CDR3nt: TGTACCAGCAGCGGACAGTACTCCTCCTACGAGCAGTACTTC
j_gene: TRBJ2-5; abundance: few; v_gene: TRBV4-2; d_gene: NA; CDR3aa: CASNSAGAPEETQYF; CDR3nt: TGTGCCAGCAACTCCGCCGGGGCTCCTGAAGAGACCCAGTACTTC
j_gene: TRBJ1-2; abundance: few; v_gene: TRBV7-2; d_gene: NA; CDR3aa: CASSLVEAYGYTF; CDR3nt: TGTGCCAGCAGCTTGGTCGAAGCTTATGGCTACACCTTC
j_gene: TRBJ2-3; abundance: NA; v_gene: TRBV20-1; d_gene: TRBD2; CDR3aa: CSAMTSGSLLGADTQYF; CDR3nt: TGCAGTGCTATGACTAGCGGGAGTTTGCTAGGTGCAGATACGCAGTATTTT